This TCR beta chain was captured by sequencing in a study of PD-L1 blockade in urothelial cancer. Study-level background: Patients' prior chemotherapy regimens numbered 0 to 3. The study recovered a median of approximately 150,000 T cells per blood sample. General observations from the study: Where pretreatment blood TCR clonality fell below the median, better survival was predicted.

The CDR3 is 14 amino acids. V lost 3 bases and J 1 base, leaving 9 bases between the germline ends. Germline loops: CDR1 KGHSH, CDR2 LQKENI. Sequencing used immunoSEQ multiplex PCR; TCRdb keeps in-frame clones, though not all of them. The sample records around 40,000 clones, around 88% being singletons. Time point defined: peripheral blood 6 weeks after treatment start. Comments on this clone: The antigen remains undetermined.

This chain links TRBV18 with TRBJ1-2, with D perhaps TRBD1 (5 bases). The TCR comes from a man aged 60-69 years with urothelial cancer. The sample in question was PBMCs, obtained around atezolizumab (anti-PD-L1) treatment. The CDR3 protein is CASSPFDSNYGYTF. For the CDR3, the DNA is TGTGCCAGCTCACCGTTCGACAGTAACTATGGCTACACCTTC.